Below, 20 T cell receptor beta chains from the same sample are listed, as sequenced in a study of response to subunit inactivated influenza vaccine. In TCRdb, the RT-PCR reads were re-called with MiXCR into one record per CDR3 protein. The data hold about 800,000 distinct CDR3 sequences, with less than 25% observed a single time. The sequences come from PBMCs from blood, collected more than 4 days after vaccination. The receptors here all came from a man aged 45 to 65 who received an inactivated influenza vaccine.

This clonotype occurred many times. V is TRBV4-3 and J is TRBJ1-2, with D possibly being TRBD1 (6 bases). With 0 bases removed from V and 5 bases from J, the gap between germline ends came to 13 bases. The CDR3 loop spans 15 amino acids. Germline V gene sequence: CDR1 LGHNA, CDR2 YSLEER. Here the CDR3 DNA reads TGCGCCAGCAGCCAAGATCTTGGGACACATTATGGCTACACCTTC. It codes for CASSQDLGTHYGYTF.

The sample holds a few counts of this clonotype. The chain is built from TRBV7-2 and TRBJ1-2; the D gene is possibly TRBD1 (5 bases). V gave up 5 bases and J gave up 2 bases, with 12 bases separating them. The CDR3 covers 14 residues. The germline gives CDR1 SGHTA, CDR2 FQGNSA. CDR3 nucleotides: TGTGCCAGCAGCACTAGGGGCGGGAACTATGGCTACACCTTC. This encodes CASSTRGGNYGYTF.

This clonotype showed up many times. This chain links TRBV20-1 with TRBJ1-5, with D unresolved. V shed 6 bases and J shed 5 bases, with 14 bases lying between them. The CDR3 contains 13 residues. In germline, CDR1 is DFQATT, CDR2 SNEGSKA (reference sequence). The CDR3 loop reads CSAKVGLDQPQHF. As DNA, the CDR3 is TGCAGTGCGAAGGTGGGTCTCGATCAGCCCCAGCATTTT.

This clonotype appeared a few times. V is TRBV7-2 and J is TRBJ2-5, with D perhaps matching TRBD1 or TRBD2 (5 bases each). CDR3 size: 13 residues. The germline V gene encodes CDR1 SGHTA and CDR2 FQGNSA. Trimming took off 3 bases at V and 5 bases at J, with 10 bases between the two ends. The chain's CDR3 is CASSFRDEETQYF. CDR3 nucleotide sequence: TGTGCCAGCAGCTTCCGGGACGAGGAGACCCAGTACTTC.

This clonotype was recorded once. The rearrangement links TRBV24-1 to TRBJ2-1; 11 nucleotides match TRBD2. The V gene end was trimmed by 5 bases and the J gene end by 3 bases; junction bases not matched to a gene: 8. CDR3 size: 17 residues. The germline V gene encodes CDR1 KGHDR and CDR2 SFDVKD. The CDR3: CATSVHRLAGYYNEQFF. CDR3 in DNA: TGTGCCACCAGTGTCCACCGACTAGCGGGATACTACAATGAGCAGTTCTTC.

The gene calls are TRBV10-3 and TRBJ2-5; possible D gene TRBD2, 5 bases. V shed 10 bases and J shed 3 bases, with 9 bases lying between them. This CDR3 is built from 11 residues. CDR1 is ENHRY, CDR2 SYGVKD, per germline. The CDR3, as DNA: TGTGCCACCCTCGGGGAAGAGACCCAGTACTTC. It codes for CATLGEETQYF.

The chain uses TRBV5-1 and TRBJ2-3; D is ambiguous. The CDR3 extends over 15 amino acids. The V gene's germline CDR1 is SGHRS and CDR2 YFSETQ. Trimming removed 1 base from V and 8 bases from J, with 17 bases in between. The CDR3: CASSLIANEKSTQYF. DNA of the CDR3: TGCGCCAGCAGCTTGATAGCAAACGAAAAATCTACGCAGTATTTT. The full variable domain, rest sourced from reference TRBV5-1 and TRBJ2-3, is KAGVTQTPRYLIKTRGQQVTLSCSPISGHRSVSWYQQTPGQGLQFLFEYFSETQRNKGNFPGRFSGRQFSNSRSEMNVSTLELGDSALYLCASSLIANEKSTQYFGPGTRLTVL.

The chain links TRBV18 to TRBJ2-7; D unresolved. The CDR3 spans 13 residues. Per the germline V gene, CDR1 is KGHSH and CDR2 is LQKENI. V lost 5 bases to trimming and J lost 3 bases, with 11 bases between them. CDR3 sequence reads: CASSKDPNYEQYF. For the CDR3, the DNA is TGTGCCAGCTCAAAGGACCCGAACTACGAGCAGTACTTC.

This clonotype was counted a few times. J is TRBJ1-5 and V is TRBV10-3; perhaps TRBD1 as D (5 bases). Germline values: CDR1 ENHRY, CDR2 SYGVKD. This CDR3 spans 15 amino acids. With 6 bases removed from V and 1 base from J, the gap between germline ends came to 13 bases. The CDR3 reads CAISTGVGSNQPQHF. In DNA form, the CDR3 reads TGTGCCATCAGCACGGGGGTCGGGAGCAATCAGCCCCAGCATTTT.

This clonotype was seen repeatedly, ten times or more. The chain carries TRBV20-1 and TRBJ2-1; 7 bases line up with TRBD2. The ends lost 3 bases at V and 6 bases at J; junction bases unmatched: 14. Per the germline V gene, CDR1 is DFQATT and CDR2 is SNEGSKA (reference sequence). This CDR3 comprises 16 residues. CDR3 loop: CSASNMVAGRGNEQFF. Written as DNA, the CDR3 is TGCAGTGCTAGTAATATGGTAGCGGGCCGGGGCAATGAGCAGTTCTTC.

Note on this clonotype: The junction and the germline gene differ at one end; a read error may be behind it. The CDR3 sequence is CASSLWRGGPGEHYF. The CDR3 DNA reads TGTGCCAGCAGTTTATGGCGGGGGGGTCCCGGCGAGCATTACTTC. This chain connects TRBV12-3 or TRBV12-4 to TRBJ2-7, with TRBD2 matching over 9 bases. The CDR3 length is 15 residues.

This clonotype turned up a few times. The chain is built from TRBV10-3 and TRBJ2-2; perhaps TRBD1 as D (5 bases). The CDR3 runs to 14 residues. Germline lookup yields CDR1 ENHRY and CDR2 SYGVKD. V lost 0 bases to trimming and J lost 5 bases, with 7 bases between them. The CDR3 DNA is TGTGCCATCAGTGAGTCTCAGGGAACCGGGGAGCTGTTTTTT. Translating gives CAISESQGTGELFF.

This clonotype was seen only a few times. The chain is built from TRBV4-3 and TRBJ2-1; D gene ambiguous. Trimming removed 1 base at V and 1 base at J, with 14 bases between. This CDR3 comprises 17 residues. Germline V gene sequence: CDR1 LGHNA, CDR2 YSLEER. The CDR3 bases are TGCGCCAGCAGCCAAGGTTCGCGCGGTTATTCCTACAATGAGCAGTTCTTC. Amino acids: CASSQGSRGYSYNEQFF.

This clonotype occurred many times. CDR3: CASTLGPAGGFNEQFF. Here the CDR3 DNA reads TGTGCCAGCACCCTGGGTCCGGCGGGAGGCTTCAATGAGCAGTTCTTC. The chain carries TRBV12-3 or TRBV12-4 and TRBJ2-1; 8 bases match TRBD2. The CDR3 length is 16 residues. J gave up 6 bases and V 7 bases, and 14 bases lay outside the gene matches.

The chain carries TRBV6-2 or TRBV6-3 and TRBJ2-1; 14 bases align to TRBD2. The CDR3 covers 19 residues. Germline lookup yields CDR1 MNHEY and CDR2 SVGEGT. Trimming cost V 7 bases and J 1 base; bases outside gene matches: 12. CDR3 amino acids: CASTTRLAGGPRSYNEQFF. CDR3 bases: TGTGCCAGCACCACGAGACTAGCGGGGGGGCCGAGGTCCTACAATGAGCAGTTCTTC.

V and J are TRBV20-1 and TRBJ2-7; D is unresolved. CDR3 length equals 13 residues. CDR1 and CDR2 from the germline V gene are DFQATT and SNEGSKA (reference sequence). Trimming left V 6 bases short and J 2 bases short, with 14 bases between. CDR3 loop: CSAKGGATYEQYF. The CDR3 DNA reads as TGCAGTGCGAAGGGCGGCGCAACCTACGAGCAGTACTTC.

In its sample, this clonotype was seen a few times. CDR3 coding DNA: TGCAGTGCTAGAGAGGTATTGGGGGTAGAGACCCAGTACTTC. This gives the protein CSAREVLGVETQYF. The chain links TRBV20-1 to TRBJ2-5, with D perhaps matching TRBD1 or TRBD2 (5 bases each). The germline gives CDR1 DFQATT, CDR2 SNEGSKA (reference sequence). This CDR3 is built from 14 residues. The V end lost 0 bases, the J end lost 4 bases, and 12 bases lay between the germline ends.

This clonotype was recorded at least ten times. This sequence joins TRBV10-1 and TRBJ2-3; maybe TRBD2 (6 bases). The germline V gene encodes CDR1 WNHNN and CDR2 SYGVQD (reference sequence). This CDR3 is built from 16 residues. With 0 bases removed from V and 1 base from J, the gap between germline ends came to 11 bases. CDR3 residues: CASSESTASGTDTQYF. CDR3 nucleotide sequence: TGCGCCAGCAGTGAGTCGACCGCTAGCGGCACAGATACGCAGTATTTT.

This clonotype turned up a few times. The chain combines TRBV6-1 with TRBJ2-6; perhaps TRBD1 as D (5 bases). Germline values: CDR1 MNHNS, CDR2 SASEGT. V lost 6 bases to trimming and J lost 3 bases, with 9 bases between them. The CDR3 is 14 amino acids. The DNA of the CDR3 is TGTGCCAGCAGAGACAGCTTTGGGGCCAACGTCCTGACTTTC. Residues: CASRDSFGANVLTF.

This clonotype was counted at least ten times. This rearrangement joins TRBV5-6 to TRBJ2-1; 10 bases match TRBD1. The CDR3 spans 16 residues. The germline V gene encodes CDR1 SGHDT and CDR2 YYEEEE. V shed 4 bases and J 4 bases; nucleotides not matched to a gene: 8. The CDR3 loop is CASSMDRGVSYNEQFF. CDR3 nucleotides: TGTGCCAGCAGCATGGACAGGGGGGTCTCTTACAATGAGCAGTTCTTC.